The 12 T cell receptor beta chains given below trace back to one sample, sequenced in a study of T cell responses to AZD1222 COVID-19 vaccine. The assay was immunoSEQ multiplex PCR, and TCRdb's table has in-frame clones only and misses some. The data show 100,000 or so clones, 70% to 90% seen once. This material consisted of peripheral blood, taken on day 0 of AZD1222 vaccination. Every receptor here comes from an adult in good health.

V and J are TRBV12-5 and TRBJ2-7; weak D call: TRBD1 (5 bases). The CDR3 consists of 15 residues. V lost 7 bases and J lost 3, with 19 bases in between. CDR1 LGHNT and CDR2 FRNRAP come from the germline V gene. The CDR3 region is CASALSGRENYEQYF. CDR3 nucleotides: TGTGCTAGTGCCTTGTCCGGCAGGGAAAACTACGAGCAGTACTTC.

V usage is TRBV20-1 and J usage is TRBJ2-7; 14 nucleotides agree with TRBD2. V shed 4 bases, J shed 3 bases, and the junction held 11 bases outside the gene matches. Germline V CDR1 and CDR2: DFQATT, SNEGSKA (reference sequence). CDR3 size: 17 residues. This CDR3 is CSATDPGLAGGLYEQYF. The DNA for the CDR3 is TGCAGTGCTACTGATCCTGGACTAGCGGGGGGCCTCTACGAGCAGTACTTC.

The V and J genes are TRBV9 and TRBJ2-7; no reliable D call. V was cut by 0 bases and J by 2 bases, with 12 bases left in between. Germline V gene sequence: CDR1 SGDLS, CDR2 YYNGEE. The CDR3 has 15 amino acids. CDR3: CASSVEGPGPYEQYF. The CDR3 DNA is TGTGCCAGCAGCGTAGAAGGGCCGGGCCCCTACGAGCAGTACTTC.

CDR3 coding DNA: TGTGCCAGCAGCGTAGCCGGTACGGGGGGGACTGAAGCTTTCTTT. Translation: CASSVAGTGGTEAFF. This rearrangement joins TRBV9 to TRBJ1-1, with a tentative D call TRBD1 (5 bases). The CDR3 runs 15 residues. V lost 0 bases and J lost 5, with 14 bases in between. Germline loops: CDR1 SGDLS, CDR2 YYNGEE. Together with reference TRBV9 and TRBJ1-1, the CDR3 gives the full variable domain: DSGVTQTPKHLITATGQRVTLRCSPRSGDLSVYWYQQSLDQGLQFLIQYYNGEERAKGNILERFSAQQFPDLHSELNLSSLELGDSALYFCASSVAGTGGTEAFFGQGTRLTVV.

This clone was counted a few times. The rearrangement joins TRBV9 to TRBJ1-5, with TRBD1 as a possible D gene (5 bases). CDR3 length: 15 amino acids. V lost 0 bases to trimming and J lost 4 bases, with 11 bases between them. CDR1 is SGDLS, CDR2 YYNGEE, per germline. The chain's CDR3 is CASSVGQGENQPQHF. As DNA, the CDR3 is TGTGCCAGCAGCGTAGGGCAGGGAGAAAATCAGCCCCAGCATTTT.

The V call is TRBV9, the J call TRBJ1-2; no definite D call. This CDR3 contains 13 residues. Trimming stripped 0 bases from V and 8 bases from J, with 11 bases between. CDR1 is SGDLS, CDR2 YYNGEE, per germline. This chain's CDR3 is CASSVEQRAGYTF. The CDR3 nucleotides are TGTGCCAGCAGCGTAGAACAACGGGCCGGCTACACCTTC.

The chain recombines TRBV5-1 with TRBJ2-3; maybe TRBD1 (5 bases). Trimming stripped 0 bases from V and 3 bases from J, with 8 bases between. The CDR3 covers 14 residues. Germline V lookup: CDR1 SGHRS, CDR2 YFSETQ. The CDR3 DNA is TGCGCCAGCAGCTTGGATGGGGCAACAGATACGCAGTATTTT. As protein: CASSLDGATDTQYF.

The rearrangement joins TRBV11-2 to TRBJ2-2, with D possibly being TRBD1 (6 bases). Germline CDR1 reads SGHAT; CDR2 reads FQNNGV. The CDR3 extends over 14 amino acids. V was pared by 0 bases and J by 6 bases, with 8 bases between. The CDR3 region is CASSLDWTAGELFF. The CDR3 DNA reads TGTGCCAGCAGCTTAGATTGGACAGCCGGGGAGCTGTTTTTT.

The chain combines TRBV5-6 with TRBJ1-3; weak D call: TRBD1 (6 bases). The V gene's germline CDR1 is SGHDT and CDR2 YYEEEE. The CDR3 is 15 amino acids. Trimming left V 0 bases short and J 5 bases short, with 12 bases between. This CDR3 is CASSLVGGARNTIYF. Here the CDR3 DNA reads TGTGCCAGCAGCTTGGTCGGGGGCGCAAGAAACACCATATATTTT.

This chain links TRBV10-3 with TRBJ2-7; no reliable D call. The length of the CDR3 is 16 residues. Germline V gene data show CDR1 as ENHRY and CDR2 as SYGVKD. V shed 2 bases and J shed 2 bases, with 16 bases lying between them. The DNA for the CDR3 is TGTGCCATCAGTGAGCCTCCTCGGGCCTGGCCCTACGAGCAGTACTTC. Residues: CAISEPPRAWPYEQYF.

The V call is TRBV19, the J call TRBJ1-1, with no clear D. The CDR3 has 16 residues. Germline-derived CDR1 and CDR2 are LNHDA and SQIVND (reference sequence). Trimming took 5 bases from V and 0 from J, leaving 16 bases between them. CDR3 in amino acids: CASSVPSGELNTEAFF. The DNA of the CDR3 is TGTGCCAGTAGTGTCCCTAGTGGGGAGTTGAACACTGAAGCTTTCTTT.

The V call is TRBV27, the J call TRBJ1-5; a weak D match, TRBD1 (5 bases). Germline values: CDR1 MNHEY, CDR2 SMNVEV (reference sequence). Trimming shortened V by 5 bases and J by 6 bases, and 14 bases separated the two germline ends. The CDR3 is 14 amino acids. The CDR3 loop reads CASSTEGSGQPQHF. The CDR3 DNA reads TGTGCCAGCAGTACAGAGGGGAGCGGTCAGCCCCAGCATTTT.